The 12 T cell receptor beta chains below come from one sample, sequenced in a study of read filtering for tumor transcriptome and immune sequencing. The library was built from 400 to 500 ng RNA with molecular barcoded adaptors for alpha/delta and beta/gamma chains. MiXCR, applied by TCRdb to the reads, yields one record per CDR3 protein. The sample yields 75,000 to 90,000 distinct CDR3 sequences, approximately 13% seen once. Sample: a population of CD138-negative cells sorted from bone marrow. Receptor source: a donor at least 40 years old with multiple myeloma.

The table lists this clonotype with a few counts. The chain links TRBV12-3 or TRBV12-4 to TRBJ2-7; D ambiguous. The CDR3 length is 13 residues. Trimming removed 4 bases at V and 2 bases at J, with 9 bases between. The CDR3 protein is CASSSSTTYEQYF. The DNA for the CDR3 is TGTGCCAGCAGTTCATCAACTACCTACGAGCAGTACTTC.

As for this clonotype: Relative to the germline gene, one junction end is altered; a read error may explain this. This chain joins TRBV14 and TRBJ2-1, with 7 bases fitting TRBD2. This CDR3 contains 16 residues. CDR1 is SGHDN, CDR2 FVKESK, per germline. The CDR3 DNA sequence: TGTGCTAGCAGCCGGAGACGGGAGGCCCCCTACAATGAGCAGTTCTTC. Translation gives CASSRRREAPYNEQFF.

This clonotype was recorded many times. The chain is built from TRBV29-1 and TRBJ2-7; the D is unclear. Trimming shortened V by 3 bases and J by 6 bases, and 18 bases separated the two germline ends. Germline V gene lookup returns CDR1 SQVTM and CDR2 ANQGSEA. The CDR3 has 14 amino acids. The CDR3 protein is CSVEVRLGSGEQYF. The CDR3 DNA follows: TGCAGCGTTGAGGTCCGTCTTGGATCCGGCGAGCAGTACTTC.

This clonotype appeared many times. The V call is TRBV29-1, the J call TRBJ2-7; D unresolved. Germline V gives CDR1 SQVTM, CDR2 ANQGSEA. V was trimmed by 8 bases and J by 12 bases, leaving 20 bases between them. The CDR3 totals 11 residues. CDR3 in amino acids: CSSREGSRVYF. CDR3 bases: TGCAGCTCTAGAGAAGGGTCCCGAGTGTACTTC.

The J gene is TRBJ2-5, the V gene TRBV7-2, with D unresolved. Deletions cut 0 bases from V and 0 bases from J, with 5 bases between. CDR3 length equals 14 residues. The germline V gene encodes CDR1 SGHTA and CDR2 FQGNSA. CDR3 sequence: CASSLAIHQETQYF. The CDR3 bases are TGTGCCAGCAGCTTAGCAATACACCAAGAGACCCAGTACTTC.

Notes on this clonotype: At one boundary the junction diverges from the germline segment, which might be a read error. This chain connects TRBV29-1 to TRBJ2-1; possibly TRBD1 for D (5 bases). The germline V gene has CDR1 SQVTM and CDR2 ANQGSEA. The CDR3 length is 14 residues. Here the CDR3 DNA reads TGCGGCGTTAAAAGGGGCAGGGTATTCAATGAGCAGTTCTTC. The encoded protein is CGVKRGRVFNEQFF.

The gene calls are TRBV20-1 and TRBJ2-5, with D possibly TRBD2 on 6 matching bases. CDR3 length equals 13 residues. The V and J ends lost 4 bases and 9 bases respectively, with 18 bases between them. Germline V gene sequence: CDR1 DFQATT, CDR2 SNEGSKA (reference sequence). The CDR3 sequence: CSATLGTLGAQYF. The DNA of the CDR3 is TGCAGTGCTACCCTAGGGACTTTGGGGGCCCAGTACTTC.

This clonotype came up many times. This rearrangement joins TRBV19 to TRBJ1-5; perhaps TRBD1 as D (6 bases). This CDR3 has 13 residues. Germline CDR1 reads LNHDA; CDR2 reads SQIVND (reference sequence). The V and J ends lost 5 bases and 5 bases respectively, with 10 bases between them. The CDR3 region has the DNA TGTGCCAGTAGTTTTAGGGGGGATCAGCCCCAGCATTTT. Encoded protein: CASSFRGDQPQHF.

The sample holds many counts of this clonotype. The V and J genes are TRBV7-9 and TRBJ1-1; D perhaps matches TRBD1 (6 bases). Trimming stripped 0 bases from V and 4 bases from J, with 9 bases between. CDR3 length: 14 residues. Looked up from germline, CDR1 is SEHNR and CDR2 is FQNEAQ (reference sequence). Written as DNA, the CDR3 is TGTGCCAGCAGCTTAGCGGGAGGGGGCACTGAAGCTTTCTTT. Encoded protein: CASSLAGGGTEAFF.

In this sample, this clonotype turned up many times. The CDR3 DNA sequence: TGTGCCAGCAGGGGGACTAGCGGGAGGGCCCCCTACGAGCAGTACTTC. It is translated as CASRGTSGRAPYEQYF. The chain combines TRBV2 with TRBJ2-7, with 16 positions matching TRBD2. The length of the CDR3 is 16 residues. V lost 6 bases and J lost 2; bases outside the gene matches: 4. Germline V gives CDR1 SNHLY, CDR2 FYNNEI.

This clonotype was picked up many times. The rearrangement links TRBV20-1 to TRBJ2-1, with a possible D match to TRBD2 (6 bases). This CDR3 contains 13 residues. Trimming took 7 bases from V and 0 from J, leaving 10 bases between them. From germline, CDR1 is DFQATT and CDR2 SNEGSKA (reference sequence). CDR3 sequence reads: CSVGLSSYNEQFF. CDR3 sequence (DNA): TGCAGTGTCGGACTAAGCTCCTACAATGAGCAGTTCTTC.

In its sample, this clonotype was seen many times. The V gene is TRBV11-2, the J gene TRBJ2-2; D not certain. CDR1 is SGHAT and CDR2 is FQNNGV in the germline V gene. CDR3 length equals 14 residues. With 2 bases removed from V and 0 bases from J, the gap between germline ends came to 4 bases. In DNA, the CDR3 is TGTGCCAGCAGCTTACTGGCGAACACCGGGGAGCTGTTTTTT. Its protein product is CASSLLANTGELFF.